The present TCR beta chain was sequenced within a study of PD-1 blockade in mismatch repair-deficient tumors. Study context: All were previously treated, progressing patients with about 12 mismatch repair-deficient cancer types.

This CDR3 is built from 15 residues. Looked up from germline, CDR1 is LNHDA and CDR2 is SQIVND (reference sequence). The V and J ends lost 6 bases and 2 bases respectively, with 15 bases between them. Generated by immunoSEQ multiplex PCR, the TCRdb table keeps only in-frame clones and is missing some. The sample has about 67,000 clones, around 73% seen once; the top ten hold 4.5% to 7%. Mismatch repair deficiency was confirmed in all patients, by PCR or immunohistochemistry. The receptor was isolated from an adult with mismatch repair-deficient cancer. This material consisted of peripheral blood, taken 2 weeks after starting pembrolizumab. The chain employs TRBV19 and TRBJ2-3, with D perhaps TRBD1 (6 bases). The CDR3: CASSETQGITDTQYF. The DNA for the CDR3 is TGTGCCAGTAGCGAAACACAGGGAATCACAGATACGCAGTATTTT.